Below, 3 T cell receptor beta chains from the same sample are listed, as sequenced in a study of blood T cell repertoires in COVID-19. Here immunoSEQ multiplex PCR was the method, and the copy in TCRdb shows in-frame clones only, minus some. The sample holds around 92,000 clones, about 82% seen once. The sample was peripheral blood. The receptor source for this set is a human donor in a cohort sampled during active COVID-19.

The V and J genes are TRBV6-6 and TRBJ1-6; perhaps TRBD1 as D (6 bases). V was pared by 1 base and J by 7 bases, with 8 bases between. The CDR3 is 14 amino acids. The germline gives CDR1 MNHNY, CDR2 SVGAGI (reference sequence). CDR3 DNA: TGTGCCAGCAGTTACTACAGGGCCAATTCACCCCTCCACTTT. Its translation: CASSYYRANSPLHF.

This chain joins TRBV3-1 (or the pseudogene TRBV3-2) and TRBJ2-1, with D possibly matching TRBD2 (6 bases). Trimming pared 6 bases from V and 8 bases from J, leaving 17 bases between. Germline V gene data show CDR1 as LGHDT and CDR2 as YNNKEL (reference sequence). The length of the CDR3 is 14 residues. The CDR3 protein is CASSRSPAGHEQFF. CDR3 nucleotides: TGTGCCAGCAGTCGGTCCCCAGCGGGCCATGAGCAGTTCTTC.

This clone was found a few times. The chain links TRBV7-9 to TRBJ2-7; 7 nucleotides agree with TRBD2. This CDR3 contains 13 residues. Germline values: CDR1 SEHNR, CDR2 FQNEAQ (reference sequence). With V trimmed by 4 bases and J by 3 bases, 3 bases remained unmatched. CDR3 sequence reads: CASSSGRFYEQYF. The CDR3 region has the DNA TGTGCCAGCAGCTCCGGGAGGTTCTACGAGCAGTACTTC.